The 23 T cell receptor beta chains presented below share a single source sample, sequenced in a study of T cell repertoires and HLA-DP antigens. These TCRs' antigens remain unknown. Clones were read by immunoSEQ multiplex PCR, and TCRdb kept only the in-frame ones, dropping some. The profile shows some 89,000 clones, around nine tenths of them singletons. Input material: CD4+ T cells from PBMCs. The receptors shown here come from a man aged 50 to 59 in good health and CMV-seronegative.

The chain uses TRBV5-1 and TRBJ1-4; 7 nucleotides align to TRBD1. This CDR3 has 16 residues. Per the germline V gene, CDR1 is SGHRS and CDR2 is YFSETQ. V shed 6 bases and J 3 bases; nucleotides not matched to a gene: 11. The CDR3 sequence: CASTKQGRGSNEKLFF. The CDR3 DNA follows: TGCGCCAGCACCAAACAGGGGAGAGGGTCTAATGAAAAACTGTTTTTT.

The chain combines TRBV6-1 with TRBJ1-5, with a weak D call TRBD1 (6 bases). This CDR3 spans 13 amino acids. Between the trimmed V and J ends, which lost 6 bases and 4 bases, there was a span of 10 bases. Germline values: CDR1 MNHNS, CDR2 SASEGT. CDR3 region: CASSTDRNQPQHF. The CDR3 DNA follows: TGTGCCAGCAGCACAGACAGGAATCAGCCCCAGCATTTT.

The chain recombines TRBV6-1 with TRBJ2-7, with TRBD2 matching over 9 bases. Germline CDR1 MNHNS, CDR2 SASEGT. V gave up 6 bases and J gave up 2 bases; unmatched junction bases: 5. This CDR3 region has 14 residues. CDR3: CASRRVAGAYEQYF. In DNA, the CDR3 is TGTGCCAGCAGGCGGGTAGCGGGGGCCTACGAGCAGTACTTC.

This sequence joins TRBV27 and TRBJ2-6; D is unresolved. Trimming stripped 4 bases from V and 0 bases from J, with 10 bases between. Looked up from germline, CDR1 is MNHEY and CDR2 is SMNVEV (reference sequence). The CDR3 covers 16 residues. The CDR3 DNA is TGTGCCAGCAGTTCCGCACCCGGCTCTGGGGCCAACGTCCTGACTTTC. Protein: CASSSAPGSGANVLTF.

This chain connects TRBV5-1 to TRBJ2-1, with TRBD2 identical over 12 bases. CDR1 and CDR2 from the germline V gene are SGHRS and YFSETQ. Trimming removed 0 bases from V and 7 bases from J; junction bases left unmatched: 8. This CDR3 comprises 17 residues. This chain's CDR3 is CASSLGLAGAPLNEQFF. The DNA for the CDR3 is TGCGCCAGCAGCTTGGGACTAGCGGGGGCCCCTCTAAATGAGCAGTTCTTC.

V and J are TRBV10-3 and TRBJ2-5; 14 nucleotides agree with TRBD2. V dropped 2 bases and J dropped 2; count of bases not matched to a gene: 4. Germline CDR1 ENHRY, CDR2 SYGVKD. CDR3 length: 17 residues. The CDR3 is CAISEGLAGGGQETQYF. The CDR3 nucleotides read TGTGCCATCAGTGAGGGACTAGCGGGAGGCGGGCAAGAGACCCAGTACTTC.

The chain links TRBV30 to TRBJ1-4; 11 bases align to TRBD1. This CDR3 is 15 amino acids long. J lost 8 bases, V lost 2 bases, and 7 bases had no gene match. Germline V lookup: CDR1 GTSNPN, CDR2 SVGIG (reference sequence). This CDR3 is CAWSSGQGAREKLFF. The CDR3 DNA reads TGTGCCTGGAGTTCCGGACAGGGGGCGCGGGAAAAACTGTTTTTT.

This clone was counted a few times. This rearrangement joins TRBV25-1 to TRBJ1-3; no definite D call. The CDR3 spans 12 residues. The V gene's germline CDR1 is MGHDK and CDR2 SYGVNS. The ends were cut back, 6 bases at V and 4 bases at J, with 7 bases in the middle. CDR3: CASSGGGNTIYF. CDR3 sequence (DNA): TGTGCCAGCAGCGGAGGGGGAAACACCATATATTTT.

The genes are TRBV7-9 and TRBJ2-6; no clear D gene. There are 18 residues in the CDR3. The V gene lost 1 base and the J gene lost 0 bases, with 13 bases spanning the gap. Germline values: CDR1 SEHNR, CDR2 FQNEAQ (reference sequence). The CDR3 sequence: CASSLVSGSASGANVLTF. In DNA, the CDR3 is TGTGCCAGCAGCTTAGTTTCCGGGTCAGCCTCTGGGGCCAACGTCCTGACTTTC.

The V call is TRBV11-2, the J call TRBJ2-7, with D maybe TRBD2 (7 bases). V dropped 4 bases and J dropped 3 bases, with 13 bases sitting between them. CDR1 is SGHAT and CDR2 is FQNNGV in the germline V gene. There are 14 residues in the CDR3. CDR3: CASSSRGGGYEQYF. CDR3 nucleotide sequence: TGTGCCAGCAGCTCAAGGGGAGGGGGCTACGAGCAGTACTTC.

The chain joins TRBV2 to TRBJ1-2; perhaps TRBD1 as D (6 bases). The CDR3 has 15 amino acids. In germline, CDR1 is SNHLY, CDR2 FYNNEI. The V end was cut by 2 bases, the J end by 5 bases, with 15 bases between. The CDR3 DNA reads TGTGCCAGCAGTGAACCGTTCAGGGGTTGGTATGGCTACACCTTC. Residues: CASSEPFRGWYGYTF.

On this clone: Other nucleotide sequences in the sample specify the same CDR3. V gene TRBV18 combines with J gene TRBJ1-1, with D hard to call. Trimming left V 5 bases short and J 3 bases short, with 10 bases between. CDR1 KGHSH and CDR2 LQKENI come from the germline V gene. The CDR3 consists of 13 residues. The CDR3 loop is CASSANRDTEAFF. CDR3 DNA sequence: TGTGCCAGCTCAGCTAATAGGGACACTGAAGCTTTCTTT.

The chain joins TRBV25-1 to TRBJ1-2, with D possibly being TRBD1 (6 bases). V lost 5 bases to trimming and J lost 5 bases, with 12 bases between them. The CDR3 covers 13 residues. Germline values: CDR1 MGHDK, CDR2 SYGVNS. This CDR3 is CASSTRGRYGYTF. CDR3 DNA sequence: TGTGCCAGCAGTACCAGGGGAAGATATGGCTACACCTTC.

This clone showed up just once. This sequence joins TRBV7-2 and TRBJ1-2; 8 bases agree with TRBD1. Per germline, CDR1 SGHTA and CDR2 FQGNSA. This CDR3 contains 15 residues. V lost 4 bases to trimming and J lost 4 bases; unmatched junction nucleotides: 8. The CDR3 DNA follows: TGTGCCAGCAGCTCTACAGGGGGGACCCCCTATGGCTACACCTTC. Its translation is CASSSTGGTPYGYTF.

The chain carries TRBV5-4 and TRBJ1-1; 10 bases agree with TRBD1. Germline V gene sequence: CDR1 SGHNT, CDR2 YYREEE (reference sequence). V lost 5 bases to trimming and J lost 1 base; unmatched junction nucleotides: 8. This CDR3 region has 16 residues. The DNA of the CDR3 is TGTGCCAGCAGTTCTGGCCGGGACAGGGGGAACACTGAAGCTTTCTTT. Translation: CASSSGRDRGNTEAFF.

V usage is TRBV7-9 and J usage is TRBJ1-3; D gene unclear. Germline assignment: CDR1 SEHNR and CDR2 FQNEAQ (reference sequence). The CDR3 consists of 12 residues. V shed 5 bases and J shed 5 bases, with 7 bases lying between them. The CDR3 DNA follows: TGTGCCAGCAGCGATACTAGAAACACCATATATTTT. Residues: CASSDTRNTIYF.

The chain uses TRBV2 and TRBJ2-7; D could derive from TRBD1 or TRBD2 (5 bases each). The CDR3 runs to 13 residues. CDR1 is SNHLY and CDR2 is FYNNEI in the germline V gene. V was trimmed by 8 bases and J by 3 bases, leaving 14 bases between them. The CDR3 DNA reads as TGTGCCAGCCTCAGGGACGGGTTCTACGAGCAGTACTTC. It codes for CASLRDGFYEQYF.

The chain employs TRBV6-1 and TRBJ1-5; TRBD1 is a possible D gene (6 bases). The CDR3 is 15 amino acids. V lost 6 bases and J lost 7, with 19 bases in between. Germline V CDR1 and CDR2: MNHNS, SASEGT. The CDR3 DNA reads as TGTGCCAGCAGCCGAGGGGGGGCGCCGTGGCAGCCCCAGCATTTT. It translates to CASSRGGAPWQPQHF.

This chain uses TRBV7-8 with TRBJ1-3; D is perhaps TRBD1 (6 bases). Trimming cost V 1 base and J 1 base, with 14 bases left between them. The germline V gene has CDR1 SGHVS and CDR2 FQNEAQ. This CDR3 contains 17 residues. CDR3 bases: TGTGCCAGCAGCTTAGGGGGCAGGGGATCGTCTGGAAACACCATATATTTT. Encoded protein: CASSLGGRGSSGNTIYF. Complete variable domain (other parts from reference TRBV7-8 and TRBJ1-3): GAGVSQSPRYKVAKRGQDVALRCDPISGHVSLFWYQQALGQGPEFLTYFQNEAQLDKSGLPSDRFFAERPEGSVSTLKIQRTQQEDSAVYLCASSLGGRGSSGNTIYFGEGSWLTVV.

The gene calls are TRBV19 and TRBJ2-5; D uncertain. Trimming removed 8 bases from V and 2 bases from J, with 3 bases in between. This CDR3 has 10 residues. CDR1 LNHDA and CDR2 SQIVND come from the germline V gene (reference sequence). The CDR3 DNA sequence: TGTGCCAGTGGTCAAGAGACCCAGTACTTC. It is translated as CASGQETQYF.

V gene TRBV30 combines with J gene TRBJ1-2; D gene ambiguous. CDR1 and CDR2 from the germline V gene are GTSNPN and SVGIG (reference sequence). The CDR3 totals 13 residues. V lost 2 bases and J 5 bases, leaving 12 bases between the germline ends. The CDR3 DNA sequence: TGTGCCTGGAGTCCCGGGGAGCCTTATGGCTACACCTTC. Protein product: CAWSPGEPYGYTF.

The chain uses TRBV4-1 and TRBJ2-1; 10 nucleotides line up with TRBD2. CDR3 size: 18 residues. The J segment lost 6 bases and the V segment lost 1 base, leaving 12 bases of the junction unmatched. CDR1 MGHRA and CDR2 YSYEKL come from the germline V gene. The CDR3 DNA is TGCGCCAGCAGCCAAGCGGGGATAGCGGGAGGCCGGGCCAATGAGCAGTTCTTC. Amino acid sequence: CASSQAGIAGGRANEQFF.

The CDR3 DNA follows: TGCGCCAGCAGCCAAGATCGGAGCTCTGGGGCCTACGAGCAGTACTTC. Translated, it gives CASSQDRSSGAYEQYF. The V gene is TRBV4-1, the J gene TRBJ2-7; D unclear. Germline CDR1 is MGHRA and CDR2 is YSYEKL. The CDR3 extends over 16 amino acids. Trimming stripped 0 bases from V and 2 bases from J, with 14 bases between.